The T cell receptor beta chain described here comes from a study of blood T cells in healthy people across ages. Sample donors were healthy Caucasian individuals that came from Russia, aged roughly 6 to 100. The authors ran a second PCR of roughly 7 to 11 cycles using a sample-barcoded 5' primer and a J-beta primer mix. TCRdb re-derived calls from the 5' RACE reads in MiXCR, one entry per CDR3 protein. The profile shows approximately 800,000 distinct CDR3 sequences, 35% to 40% of them singletons. V gave up 1 base and J gave up 9 bases, with 10 bases separating them. There are 13 residues in the CDR3. The germline CDR1 and CDR2 sequences are SGHDN and FVKESK. To note about this clonotype: Its antigen is unidentified.

The study, taken as a whole, reports: Strong correlation was found linking TCR beta diversity to naive T cell percentage.

This TCR was recovered from a man aged 18-30 years in good health. Sequencing was done on a sample of blood. The chain combines TRBV14 with TRBJ2-4; D call uncertain. DNA of the CDR3: TGTGCCAGCAGCCAAGTCGGCGGCAGCATTCAGTACTTC. Encoded protein: CASSQVGGSIQYF.